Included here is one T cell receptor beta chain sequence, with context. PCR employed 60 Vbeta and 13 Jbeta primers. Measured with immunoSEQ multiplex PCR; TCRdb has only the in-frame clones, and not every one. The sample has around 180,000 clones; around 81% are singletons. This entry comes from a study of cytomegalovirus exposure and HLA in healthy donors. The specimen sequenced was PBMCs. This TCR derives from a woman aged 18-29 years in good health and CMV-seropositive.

Written as DNA, the CDR3 is TGTGCCAGCAGCCTCCGACGGACAGAGCAGTTCTTC. It encodes CASSLRRTEQFF. The chain employs TRBV7-9 and TRBJ2-1; tentatively, D is TRBD1 (5 bases). CDR3 size: 12 residues. The V end lost 5 bases, the J end lost 10 bases, and 12 bases lay between the germline ends. From germline, CDR1 is SEHNR and CDR2 FQNEAQ (reference sequence).